These 22 T cell receptor beta chains came from one sample sequenced in a study of vaccination and CD4 T cells after COVID-19. The sample's treatment: roughly ten-day PBMC culture with coronavirus spike peptide pools or control peptides (ViraFEST assay). These TCRs are of unknown antigen specificity. Scientists ran DNA taken from cultured CD4+ T cells through the Oncomine TCR Beta short-read assay for sequencing. MiXCR was run by TCRdb on the PCR reads, yielding one entry per CDR3 protein. This table has under 15,000 distinct CDR3 sequences, approximately 57% appearing once. The sequenced sample was CD4+ T cells from blood, cultured in vitro. All receptors derive from a human donor who had recovered from COVID-19.

The chain couples TRBV5-6 to TRBJ1-5; D remains ambiguous. The CDR3 loop spans 13 amino acids. CDR1 is SGHDT and CDR2 is YYEEEE in the germline V gene. Trimming cost V 3 bases and J 7 bases, with 11 bases left between them. The CDR3 spells CASSSGRTQPQHF. For the CDR3, the DNA is TGTGCCAGCAGCTCCGGCAGGACCCAGCCCCAGCATTTT.

The chain couples TRBV5-1 to TRBJ2-1; tentative D call: TRBD2 (5 bases). This CDR3 has 15 amino acids. In germline, CDR1 is SGHRS, CDR2 YFSETQ. With 1 base removed from V and 5 bases from J, the gap between germline ends came to 13 bases. CDR3 residues: CASSLIASPDNEQFF. The CDR3 DNA is TGCGCCAGCAGCTTGATAGCGTCCCCAGACAATGAGCAGTTCTTC.

The chain couples TRBV6-5 to TRBJ2-2, with 7 positions matching TRBD1. Germline trimming cut 2 bases from V and 1 base from J; bases unmatched to any gene: 7. CDR3 size: 17 residues. Germline V gene data show CDR1 as MNHEY and CDR2 as SVGAGI. The CDR3 is CASSYERGRENTGELFF. The CDR3 bases are TGTGCCAGCAGTTACGAGAGGGGGCGAGAGAACACCGGGGAGCTGTTTTTT.

The chain combines TRBV20-1 with TRBJ2-2, with 11 bases fitting TRBD1. This CDR3 is built from 16 residues. Germline trimming cut 5 bases from V and 7 bases from J; bases unmatched to any gene: 12. Germline assignment: CDR1 DFQATT and CDR2 SNEGSKA (reference sequence). This CDR3 reads CSARHPGTGGYGELFF. CDR3 nucleotides: TGCAGTGCTCGCCACCCCGGGACAGGGGGATACGGGGAGCTGTTTTTT.

The chain recombines TRBV18 with TRBJ1-5; D unclear. Germline lookup yields CDR1 KGHSH and CDR2 LQKENI. Between the trimmed V and J ends, which lost 1 base and 5 bases, there was a span of 3 bases. The CDR3 is 12 residues long. DNA of the CDR3: TGTGCCAGCTCACCACGGGATCAGCCCCAGCATTTT. Translation gives CASSPRDQPQHF.

The chain combines TRBV30 with TRBJ1-6; 7 bases agree with TRBD1. Trimming took 3 bases from V and 10 from J; bases not matched to a gene: 6. The CDR3 covers 13 residues. Germline values: CDR1 GTSNPN, CDR2 SVGIG (reference sequence). CDR3 DNA sequence: TGTGCCTGGAGCGCAACAGGGGACTCACCCCTCCACTTT. Translating it yields CAWSATGDSPLHF.

The chain has TRBV2 and TRBJ2-2, with D hard to call. V gave up 4 bases and J gave up 2 bases, with 20 bases separating them. This CDR3 comprises 18 residues. Germline V gene data show CDR1 as SNHLY and CDR2 as FYNNEI. CDR3 coding DNA: TGTGCCAGCAGTGCTCGACGGGTCACCAGCACTAACACCGGGGAGCTGTTTTTT. This translates into CASSARRVTSTNTGELFF.

By proportion, this clonotype is medium-sized (0.01 to 0.1%). This chain uses TRBV7-9 with TRBJ2-1; D not resolved. The CDR3 has 14 amino acids. V was shortened by 1 base and J by 6 bases, with 10 bases between the two germline ends. The V gene's germline CDR1 is SEHNR and CDR2 FQNEAQ (reference sequence). This CDR3 is CASSLGPHGNEQFF. In DNA, the CDR3 is TGTGCCAGCAGCTTAGGACCTCATGGCAATGAGCAGTTCTTC.

For the CDR3, the DNA is TGTGCCAGCAGCGTAGCGGGAGGGCCCCAAGAGACCCAGTACTTC. Translated, it gives CASSVAGGPQETQYF. This chain joins TRBV9 and TRBJ2-5; TRBD2 matches at 8 bases. Germline lookup yields CDR1 SGDLS and CDR2 YYNGEE. The J segment lost 1 base and the V segment lost 0 bases, leaving 2 bases of the junction unmatched. The CDR3 extends over 15 amino acids.

The J gene is TRBJ1-4, the V gene TRBV20-1; D may be TRBD1 (5 bases). Trimming removed 5 bases from V and 7 bases from J, with 17 bases in between. This CDR3 contains 14 residues. The germline V gene encodes CDR1 DFQATT and CDR2 SNEGSKA (reference sequence). The CDR3 loop is CSAWRGEGSEKLFF. The DNA of the CDR3 is TGCAGTGCTTGGAGGGGTGAAGGATCTGAAAAACTGTTTTTT.

DNA for the CDR3: TGCGCCAGCTTAAGTAATCCTAGCGCAGATACGCAGTATTTT. It codes for CASLSNPSADTQYF. The chain employs TRBV5-1 and TRBJ2-3; D is perhaps TRBD2 (6 bases). CDR1 is SGHRS and CDR2 is YFSETQ in the germline V gene. Trimming removed 7 bases from V and 4 bases from J, with 16 bases in between. The CDR3 sequence is 14 residues long.

V gene TRBV20-1 combines with J gene TRBJ1-6; 9 nucleotides match TRBD1. Germline V lookup: CDR1 DFQATT, CDR2 SNEGSKA (reference sequence). CDR3 size: 18 residues. The V gene end was trimmed by 2 bases and the J gene end by 10 bases; junction bases not matched to a gene: 18. CDR3 sequence reads: CSARSGRRTGATLSPLHF. DNA of the CDR3: TGCAGTGCTAGATCCGGGAGGAGGACAGGGGCGACTTTGTCACCCCTCCACTTT.

The CDR3, as DNA: TGTGCCAGCAGTGTGGTCGGGACGACGCAGTATTTT. It codes for CASSVVGTTQYF. This chain joins TRBV2 and TRBJ2-3; D is tentatively TRBD1 or TRBD2 (5 bases each). V was clipped by 4 bases and J by 9 bases, with 11 bases between them. There are 12 residues in the CDR3. The germline V gene encodes CDR1 SNHLY and CDR2 FYNNEI.

V and J are TRBV11-2 and TRBJ2-3; D uncertain. The CDR3 totals 13 residues. The V gene's germline CDR1 is SGHAT and CDR2 FQNNGV. The V end lost 5 bases, the J end lost 6 bases, and 12 bases lay between the germline ends. The CDR3 spells CASSLHSRDTQYF. The CDR3 coding sequence is TGTGCCAGCAGCCTCCACAGTCGCGATACGCAGTATTTT.

V usage is TRBV7-9 and J usage is TRBJ1-6; D gene unclear. V was trimmed by 1 base and J by 12 bases, leaving 4 bases between them. From germline, CDR1 is SEHNR and CDR2 FQNEAQ (reference sequence). The CDR3 runs 11 residues. CDR3: CASSLGGPLHF. Here the CDR3 DNA reads TGTGCCAGCAGCTTAGGGGGACCCCTCCACTTT.

The chain uses TRBV6-4 and TRBJ1-1; 8 bases match TRBD1. Germline V gives CDR1 MRHNA, CDR2 SNTAGT. The CDR3 is 15 residues long. The V gene end was trimmed by 0 bases and the J gene end by 6 bases; junction bases not matched to a gene: 6. The CDR3 protein is CASSDSGQGGAEAFF. The CDR3 nucleotides are TGTGCCAGCAGTGACTCAGGACAGGGAGGAGCTGAAGCTTTCTTT.

A single count supports this clonotype. The chain combines TRBV2 with TRBJ2-1; 10 nucleotides align to TRBD2. This CDR3 is built from 15 residues. The V gene end was trimmed by 5 bases and the J gene end by 7 bases; junction bases not matched to a gene: 8. Germline V gene lookup returns CDR1 SNHLY and CDR2 FYNNEI. DNA for the CDR3: TGTGCCAGCAGTTGGACTAGCGGAGGAGGGAATGAGCAGTTCTTC. Protein product: CASSWTSGGGNEQFF. Together with reference TRBV2 and TRBJ2-1, the CDR3 gives the full variable domain: EPEVTQTPSHQVTQMGQEVILRCVPISNHLYFYWYRQILGQKVEFLVSFYNNEISEKSEIFDDQFSVERPDGSNFTLKIRSTKLEDSAMYFCASSWTSGGGNEQFFGPGTRLTVL.

V usage is TRBV9 and J usage is TRBJ2-1, with 11 bases that match TRBD2. Germline V lookup: CDR1 SGDLS, CDR2 YYNGEE. Trimming took 2 bases from V and 9 from J; bases not matched to a gene: 10. This CDR3 has 16 amino acids. Here the CDR3 reads CASSVHLSGRESEQFF. CDR3 DNA: TGTGCCAGCAGCGTGCACCTTAGCGGGAGGGAGAGTGAGCAGTTCTTC.

This clonotype has only a few counts. The V and J genes are TRBV7-9 and TRBJ1-2, with 11 bases matching TRBD1. Germline CDR1 is SEHNR and CDR2 is FQNEAQ (reference sequence). The CDR3 consists of 13 residues. With 4 bases clipped from V and 5 bases from J, the junction kept 0 bases outside the gene matches. The chain's CDR3 is CASSWDRGYGYTF. The DNA for the CDR3 is TGTGCCAGCAGCTGGGACAGGGGGTATGGCTACACCTTC.

The sample holds one count of this clonotype. The chain joins TRBV12-3 or TRBV12-4 to TRBJ1-2; D is ambiguous. CDR3 length: 14 amino acids. Trimming shortened V by 4 bases and J by 8 bases, and 17 bases separated the two germline ends. CDR3 sequence: CASSSNLGYGGYTF. The CDR3 coding sequence is TGTGCCAGCAGTTCCAACCTAGGGTACGGGGGCTACACCTTC.

The table lists this clonotype with a few counts. V usage is TRBV6-5 and J usage is TRBJ2-5; D uncertain. Looked up from germline, CDR1 is MNHEY and CDR2 is SVGAGI. The CDR3 extends over 16 amino acids. Trimming removed 0 bases at V and 5 bases at J, with 16 bases between. The CDR3 region is CASSYSRTQLGETQYF. CDR3 bases: TGTGCCAGCAGTTACTCAAGGACCCAGCTTGGGGAGACCCAGTACTTC.

The rearrangement links TRBV7-6 to TRBJ1-3; unclear D gene. This CDR3 spans 16 amino acids. The germline V gene encodes CDR1 SGHVS and CDR2 FNYEAQ. Trimming took 5 bases from V and 0 from J, leaving 14 bases between them. The CDR3 protein is CASSPGRGRSGNTIYF. The CDR3 DNA reads as TGTGCCAGCAGCCCAGGCCGGGGTCGCTCTGGAAACACCATATATTTT.